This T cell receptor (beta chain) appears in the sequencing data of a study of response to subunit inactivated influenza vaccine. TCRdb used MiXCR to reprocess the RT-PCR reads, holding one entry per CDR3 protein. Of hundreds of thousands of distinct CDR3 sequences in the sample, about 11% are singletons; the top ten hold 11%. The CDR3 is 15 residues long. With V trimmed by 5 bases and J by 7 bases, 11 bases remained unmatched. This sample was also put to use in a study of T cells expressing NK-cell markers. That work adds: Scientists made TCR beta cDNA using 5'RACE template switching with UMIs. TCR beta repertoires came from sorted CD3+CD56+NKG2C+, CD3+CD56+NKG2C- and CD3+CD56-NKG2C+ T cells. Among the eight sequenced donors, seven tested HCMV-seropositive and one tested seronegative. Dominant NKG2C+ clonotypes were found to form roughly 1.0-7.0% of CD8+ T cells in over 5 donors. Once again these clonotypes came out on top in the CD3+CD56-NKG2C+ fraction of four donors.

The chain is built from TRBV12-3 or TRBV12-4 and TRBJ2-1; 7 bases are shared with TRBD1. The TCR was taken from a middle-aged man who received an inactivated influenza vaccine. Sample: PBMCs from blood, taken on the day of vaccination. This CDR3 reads CASSRTGAWGNEQFF. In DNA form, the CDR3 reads TGTGCCAGCAGTCGAACAGGGGCTTGGGGAAATGAGCAGTTCTTC.